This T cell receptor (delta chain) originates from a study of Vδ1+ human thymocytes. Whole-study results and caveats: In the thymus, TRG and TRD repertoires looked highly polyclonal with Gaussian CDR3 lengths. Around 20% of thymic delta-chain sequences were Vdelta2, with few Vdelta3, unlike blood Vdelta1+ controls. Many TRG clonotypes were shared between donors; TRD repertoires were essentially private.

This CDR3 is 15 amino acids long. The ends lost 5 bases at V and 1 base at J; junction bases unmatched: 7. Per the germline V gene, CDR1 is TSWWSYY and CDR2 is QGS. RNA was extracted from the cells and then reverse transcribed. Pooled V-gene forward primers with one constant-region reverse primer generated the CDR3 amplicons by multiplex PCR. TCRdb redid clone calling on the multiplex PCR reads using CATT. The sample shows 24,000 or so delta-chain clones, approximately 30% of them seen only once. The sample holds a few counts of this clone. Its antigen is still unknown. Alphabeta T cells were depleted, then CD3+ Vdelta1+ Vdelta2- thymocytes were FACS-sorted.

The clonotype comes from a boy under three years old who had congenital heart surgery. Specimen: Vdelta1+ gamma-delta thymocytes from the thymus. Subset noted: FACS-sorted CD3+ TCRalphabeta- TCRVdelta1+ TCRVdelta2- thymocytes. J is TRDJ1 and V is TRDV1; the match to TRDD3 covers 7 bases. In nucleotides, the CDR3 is TGTGCTCTTGGGACAGGGGGGATCCTCACCGATAAACTCATCTTT. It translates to CALGTGGILTDKLIF.